This T cell receptor (beta chain) was sequenced in a study of blood T cell repertoires in COVID-19. About the study: Samples of COVID-19 (acute and convalescent) were obtained from the United States, Italy and Spain. In each case, the material was cDNA or gDNA derived from T cells, B-cell-depleted T cells, or PBMCs.

How the authors handled the data: Counts of nucleated cells, estimated from reference gene primer amplification, were obtained. The repertoire was sequenced with immunoSEQ multiplex PCR; TCRdb's copy has only in-frame clones and lacks some. Clone size and V and J calls were adopted from that table, with D and trimming inferred from the DNA. Of tens of thousands of clones in the sample, over 80% are singletons; the top ten hold more than 2%. The CDR3 is 14 amino acids. Trimming cost V 5 bases and J 1 base, with 9 bases left between them. Per germline, CDR1 MGHDK and CDR2 SYGVNS. Sequencing was carried out using peripheral blood. This sequence joins TRBV25-1 and TRBJ1-5, with no clear D. The sequence was obtained from a human donor in a cohort sampled during active COVID-19. In DNA form, the CDR3 reads TGTGCCAGCAGTCCCGGGGAGAGCAATCAGCCCCAGCATTTT. Its protein is CASSPGESNQPQHF.